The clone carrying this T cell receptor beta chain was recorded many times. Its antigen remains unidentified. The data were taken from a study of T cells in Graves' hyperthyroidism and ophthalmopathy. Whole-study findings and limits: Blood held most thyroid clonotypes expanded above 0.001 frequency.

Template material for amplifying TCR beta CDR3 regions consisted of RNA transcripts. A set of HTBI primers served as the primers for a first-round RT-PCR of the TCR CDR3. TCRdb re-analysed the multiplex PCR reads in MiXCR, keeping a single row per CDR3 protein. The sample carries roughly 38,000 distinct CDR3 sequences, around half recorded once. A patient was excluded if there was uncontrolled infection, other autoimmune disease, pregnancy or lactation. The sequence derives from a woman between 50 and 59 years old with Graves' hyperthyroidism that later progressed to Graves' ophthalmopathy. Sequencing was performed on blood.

For the CDR3, the DNA is TGTGCCAGCAGTTTTGGCGGGGGAAGCTCCTACGAGCAGTACTTC. This codes for CASSFGGGSSYEQYF. This rearrangement joins TRBV27 to TRBJ2-7; 7 bases map to TRBD2. Germline V lookup: CDR1 MNHEY, CDR2 SMNVEV (reference sequence). CDR3 length equals 15 residues. The junction had 5 bases not matched to a gene; V was cut back by 3 bases and J by 0 bases.